This TCR beta chain was captured in a study of vaccination and CD4 T cells after COVID-19 (dated 2022 in TCRdb). With regard to the full study: Convalescent patients had a positive SARS-CoV-2 result on nasal swab PCR, and of these patients, several had mild disease and one had severe disease. In the convalescent cohort there were six males and four females, among whom were two Hispanic individuals, seven Caucasians, two Asians and one multiracial person. Two doses of either the Pfizer-BioNTech BNT162b2 vaccine (n=8) or the Moderna mRNA-1273 vaccine (n=2) were administered to participants. Post-COVID blood samples were collected from convalescent patients a median of around 96 days after diagnosis, with a range of about 30 to 161 days. Post-vaccine blood samples were taken a median of approximately 76 days after the second vaccine dose, with a range of 14 to 241 days. For stimulating the cultures, overlapping spike peptide pools were used, derived from SARS-CoV-2 as well as from the common cold coronaviruses HCoV-NL63, HCoV-OC43 and HCoV-229E. Control cultures used a CEFX viral epitope pool as positive control, an HIV-1 Nef peptide pool as negative control, or no peptide. In 10 COVID-19 convalescent patients and a few infection-naive healthy vaccine recipients, researchers compared the spike-specific CD4+ TCR repertoire from before mRNA vaccination with the repertoire from after.

As regards this clonotype: Its antigen is unknown. No clone much larger than this one lies a single base away; base qualities are absent.

The germline V gene (reference sequence) sets CDR1 to DFQATT and CDR2 to SNEGSKA. V is cut by 3 bases and J by 4 bases, and the space between the germline ends is 15 bases. The CDR3 goes from the cysteine to the phenylalanine over 14 residues. This entry keeps only the CDR3 DNA: 42 bases, framed from base 1. Beyond this particular receptor, the publication reports: In convalescent patients, nearly all vaccine-specific clones (304 of 307) were found to be mono-reactive for SARS-CoV-2 spike rather than cross-reactive with common cold coronaviruses. Although the median number of SARS-CoV-2-reactive clonotypes went up from more than 20 after infection to around 40 after vaccination, the increase was not significant. Only a relatively small number of convalescent patients were included in the study, and early timepoints following natural infection were not analyzed. Among convalescent patients, a median roughly 90% of the SARS-CoV-2-reactive clones seen after vaccination appeared only after vaccination, which suggests priming specific to the vaccine.

In the paper's terms, the treatment or condition label means: approximately 11-day PBMC culture with coronavirus spike peptide pools or control peptides (ViraFEST assay). To expand antigen-specific T cells with peptide pools and then pick out the expanded clonotypes through TCR sequencing, the study relied on the ViraFEST assay. The convalescent patients' positive SARS-CoV-2 PCR tests fell between March and December 2020, which was before the Alpha, Beta and Delta variants emerged in the United States. Each well held about 2 million PBMCs cultured in IMDM containing roughly 5% human AB serum and approximately 9.8 IU/ml IL-2, with roughly 10 ug/ml peptide pools added. On days 3 and 7, half of the culture medium was replaced with fresh IL-2-containing medium. After around 10 days of culture, CD4+ T cells were isolated by negative selection using the EasySep CD4+ T cell isolation kit. Ficoll-Paque Plus gradient centrifugation was used to isolate PBMCs from whole blood, and the isolated PBMCs were then either used fresh or cryopreserved at -140C. In general, triplicate wells were set up for every culture condition.

Library prep was done by PCR. TCR sequencing of DNA from cultured CD4+ T cells used the Oncomine TCR Beta short-read assay at the Johns Hopkins FTIC core. Genomic DNA was extracted from the cultured CD4+ T cells with the QIAamp micro DNA kit. Oncomine TCR Beta libraries from cultured CD4+ T cells were pooled with unique dual indexes and sequenced on an Illumina iSeq 100. As for the authors' bioinformatics: Non-productive sequences were removed, and CDR3s not starting with C, not ending with F or W, or shorter than 7 amino acids were discarded. The MANAFEST web application identified antigen-specific clonotypes by comparing peptide-stimulated wells against reference wells and other culture wells. For a clone to be called positive, the clone needed an FDR below 0.05, an odds ratio above 5, and a productive frequency above 0.1% in at least two of three replicate wells. A clonotype counted as cross-reactive if it showed significant expansion both in the SARS-CoV-2 spike wells and in at least one common cold coronavirus spike condition. Levenshtein distances (stringdist) and unrooted phylogenetic trees (ape) in R version 3.6.1 were used to assess CDR3 homology. TCRdb's own reprocessing of the public reads used fastp at Q25 and MiXCR and kept productive beta chains. When rows share a CDR3 protein, they turn into one entry using the most common DNA and genes. These V and J calls derive from TCRdb rather than the authors' analysis. The sample table lists fewer than 14,000 distinct CDR3 sequences, under 85% of them with a count of one. Of the sample, 18% falls within the top ten clones.

The rearranged segments are TRBV20-1 and TRBJ1-2, with no confidently assigned D gene. The specimen sequenced was CD4+ T cells from blood, cultured in vitro. The source is a human donor who had recovered from COVID-19. The nucleotide sequence reads as follows: TGCAGTGCTAGTTGGGGTCCACTCACCTATGGCTACACCTTC. Its translation reads: CSASWGPLTYGYTF.